This T cell receptor (beta chain) is drawn from a study of PD-1 blockade in classical Hodgkin lymphoma. This sample's time point: cycle 4 day 1 (C4D1), after 5 to 7 weeks of nivolumab. With no exception, relapse followed autologous stem cell transplantation in all patients, and brentuximab vedotin exposure varied. Responses achieved at best were complete response, partial response or progressive disease. Findings of the study overall: In CD4+ cells, TCR diversity went up significantly by C4D1, but in CD8+ cells it did not.

V lost 3 bases and J 0 bases, leaving 8 bases between the germline ends. The germline V gene has CDR1 KGHSH and CDR2 LQKENI. CDR3 length: 14 amino acids. On this clone itself: Its antigen is unidentified. This specimen includes other DNA sequences encoding the same CDR3.

Only in-frame clones appear in the TCRdb table, and some are missing; sequencing was by immunoSEQ multiplex PCR. Found here are tens of thousands of clones, about 75% of them singletons; the top ten hold about 12%. The V gene is TRBV18, the J gene TRBJ1-1; D is ambiguous. The TCR comes from a human donor with classical Hodgkin lymphoma. This specimen consisted of peripheral blood mononuclear cells (PBMCs), obtained before the fourth cycle of nivolumab. The CDR3 sequence: CASSPGGLNTEAFF. CDR3 DNA sequence: TGTGCCAGCTCACCGGGAGGTCTGAACACTGAAGCTTTCTTT. The full variable domain, in which reference TRBV18 and TRBJ1-1 provide the parts outside the CDR3, is NAGVMQNPRHLVRRRGQEARLRCSPMKGHSHVYWYRQLPEEGLKFMVYLQKENIIDESGMPKERFSAEFPKEGPSILRIQQVVRGDSAAYFCASSPGGLNTEAFFGQGTRLTVV.